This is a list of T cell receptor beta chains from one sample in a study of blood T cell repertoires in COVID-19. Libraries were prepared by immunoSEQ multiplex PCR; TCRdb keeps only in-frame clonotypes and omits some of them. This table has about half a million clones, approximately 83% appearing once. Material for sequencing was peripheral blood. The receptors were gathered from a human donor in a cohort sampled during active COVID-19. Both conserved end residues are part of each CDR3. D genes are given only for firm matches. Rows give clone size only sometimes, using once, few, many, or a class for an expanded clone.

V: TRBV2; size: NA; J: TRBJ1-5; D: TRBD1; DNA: TGTGCCAGCGTATCAGAAGGGGGCGGCAATCAGCCCCAGCATTTT; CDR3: CASVSEGGGNQPQHF
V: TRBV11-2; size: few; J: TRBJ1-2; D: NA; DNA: TGTGCCAGCAGCTCAGAGGGTTCAGGCTATGGCTACACCTTC; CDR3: CASSSEGSGYGYTF
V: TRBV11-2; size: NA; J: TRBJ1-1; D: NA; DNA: TGTGCCAGCAGCTTAGGGCAGGTCAACACTGAAGCTTTCTTT; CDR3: CASSLGQVNTEAFF
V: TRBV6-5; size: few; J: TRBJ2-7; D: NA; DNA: TGTGCCAGCAGTCTACAGGAGCGCTACGAGCAGTACTTC; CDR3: CASSLQERYEQYF
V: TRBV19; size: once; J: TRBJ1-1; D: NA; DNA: TGTGCCAGTAGTTCTGCTGTCACGGACACTGAAGCTTTCTTT; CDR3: CASSSAVTDTEAFF
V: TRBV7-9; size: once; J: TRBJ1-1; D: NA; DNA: TGTGCCAGCAGCTTAGCGATGCAGGGCACTGAAGCTTTCTTT; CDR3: CASSLAMQGTEAFF
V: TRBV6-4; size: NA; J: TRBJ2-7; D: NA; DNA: TGTGCCAGCAACCGCGGGATTAGCTCCTACGAGCAGTACTTC; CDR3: CASNRGISSYEQYF
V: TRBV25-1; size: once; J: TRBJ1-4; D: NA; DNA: TGTGCCAGCAGTGACCGGGGAACTAATGAAAAACTGTTTTTT; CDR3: CASSDRGTNEKLFF
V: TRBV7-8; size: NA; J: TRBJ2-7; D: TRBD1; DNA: TGTGCCAGCAGCTTAAAAATCCTGAGGACAGGGGACTACGAGCAGTACTTC; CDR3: CASSLKILRTGDYEQYF
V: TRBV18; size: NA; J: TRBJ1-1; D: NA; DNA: TGTGCCAGCTCACCATCATTGAACACTGAAGCTTTCTTT; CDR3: CASSPSLNTEAFF
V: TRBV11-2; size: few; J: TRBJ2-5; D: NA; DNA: TGTGCCAGCAGCTTGGACGGGGTAGGGGGGACCCAGTACTTC; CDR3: CASSLDGVGGTQYF
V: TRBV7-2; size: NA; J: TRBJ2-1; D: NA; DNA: TGTGCCAGCAGCTTACCGGGTGGGTACAATGAGCAGTTCTTC; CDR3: CASSLPGGYNEQFF
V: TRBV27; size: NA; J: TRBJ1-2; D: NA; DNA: TGTGCCAGCAAGCAGGGCCCGTCTAACTATGGCTACACCTTC; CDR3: CASKQGPSNYGYTF
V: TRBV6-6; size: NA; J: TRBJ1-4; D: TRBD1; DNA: TGTGCCAGCAGCCCCGGGGACAGCAATGAAAAACTGTTTTTT; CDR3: CASSPGDSNEKLFF
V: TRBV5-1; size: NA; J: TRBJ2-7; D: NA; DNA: TGCGCCAGCAGCTTGGATGATAGCGCAACCTACGAGCAGTACTTC; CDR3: CASSLDDSATYEQYF
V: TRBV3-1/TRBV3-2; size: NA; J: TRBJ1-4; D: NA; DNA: TGTGCCAGCAGCCTAAACCCCGGGACACCTAATGAAAAACTGTTTTTT; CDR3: CASSLNPGTPNEKLFF
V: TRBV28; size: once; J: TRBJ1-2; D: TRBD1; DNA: TGTGCCAGCAGTCCATACAGGGGGCAAATCTATGGCTACACCTTC; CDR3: CASSPYRGQIYGYTF
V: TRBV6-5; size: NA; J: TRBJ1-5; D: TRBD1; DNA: TGTGCCAGCAGTTACTCCGCTCAGGGGGTTTACCCCCAGCATTTT; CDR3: CASSYSAQGVYPQHF
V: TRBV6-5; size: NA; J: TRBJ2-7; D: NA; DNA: TGTGCCAGCAGGGACTTCGGACGGAGCTCCTACGAGCAGTACTTC; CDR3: CASRDFGRSSYEQYF
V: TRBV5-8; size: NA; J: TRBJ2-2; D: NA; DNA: TGTGCCAGCAGCTCACAGGGTGGCACCGGGGAGCTGTTTTTT; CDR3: CASSSQGGTGELFF
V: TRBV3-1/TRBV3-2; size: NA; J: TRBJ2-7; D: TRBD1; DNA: TGTGCCAGCAGCCAAGGACAGGGGGTAGAGCAGTACTTC; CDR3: CASSQGQGVEQYF
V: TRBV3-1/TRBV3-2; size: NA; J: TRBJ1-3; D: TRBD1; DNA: TGTGCCAGCAGCCGACAGGGGGTGGGAAACACCATATATTTT; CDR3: CASSRQGVGNTIYF
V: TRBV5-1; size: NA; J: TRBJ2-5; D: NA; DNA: TGCGCCAGCAGCTATCAGACAGCCCAAGAGACCCAGTACTTC; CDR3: CASSYQTAQETQYF
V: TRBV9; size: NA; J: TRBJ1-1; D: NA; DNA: TGTGCCAGCAGCGAGATTCACAGGGACACTGAAGCTTTCTTT; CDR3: CASSEIHRDTEAFF
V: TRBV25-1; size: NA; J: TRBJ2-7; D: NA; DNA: TGTGCCAGCAGTGAATCTACTGGGCGCCCGAGGGCCTACGAGCAGTACTTC; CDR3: CASSESTGRPRAYEQYF
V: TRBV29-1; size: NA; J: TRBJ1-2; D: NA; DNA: TGCAGCATCGAGCCGGTCTATGGCTACACCTTC; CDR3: CSIEPVYGYTF
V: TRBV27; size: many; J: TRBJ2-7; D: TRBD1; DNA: TGTGCCAGCAGTTTCGGACAGGGTCTCGATCAGTACTTC; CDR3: CASSFGQGLDQYF
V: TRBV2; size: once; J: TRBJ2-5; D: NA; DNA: TGTGCCAGCTCTGAGGAGACCCAGTACTTC; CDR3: CASSEETQYF